This T cell receptor (beta chain) was captured in a study of a mutant IDH1 vaccine in newly diagnosed glioma. The wider study: Patients were started on vaccination 4-6 weeks after radiotherapy alone, or with temozolomide cycles. Earlier treatment was radiotherapy, temozolomide, or both, with most getting both. Visit V12 happened at week 35; visit V13 happened at week 47.

Sample time point: week 47, end of study. Vaccination comprised doses that each held 300 ug of mutant IDH1 20-mer peptide, plus topical imiquimod. The donors had new WHO grade 3 or 4 astrocytomas; these were IDH1-mutant and ATRX-lost. V was shortened by 4 bases and J by 6 bases, with 11 bases between the two germline ends. The germline CDR1 and CDR2 sequences are SGHRS and YFSETQ. This CDR3 spans 12 amino acids. This clone was recorded a few times. Its antigen is not known. The data were produced by immunoSEQ multiplex PCR, yet TCRdb's version contains in-frame clones alone and is incomplete. The sample consists of 84,000 or so clones, 70% to 90% of them appearing once.

The sequencing here drew on PBMCs, taken from a glioma patient whose treatment included an IDH1 peptide vaccine. This TCR derives from a man aged 40-49 years with glioma. The chain couples TRBV5-1 to TRBJ2-7; D gene unclear. Written as DNA, the CDR3 is TGCGCCAGCAGCGTCAGTTCGTCCGAGCAGTACTTC. Translated, it gives CASSVSSSEQYF.